This entry describes one T cell receptor (beta chain). Its antigen is not known. This specimen belongs to a study of OX40 agonist ivuxolimab in advanced cancers. Study-wide context: Patients took ivuxolimab, an agonistic anti-OX40 (CD134) antibody. With a range of 23 to 79, age averaged approximately 60 years, and around 80% were male. Points from the study as a whole: Nonresponders, in some cases, also had low normalized T-cell clonal expansion.

Anyone with autoimmune disease history or systemic immunosuppression was excluded. Profiling relied on immunoSEQ multiplex PCR, and the TCRdb table lists in-frame clones only, not all of them. The repertoire holds around 140,000 clones, with 75% to 95% as singletons. The receptor was isolated from an adult with an advanced solid tumor such as melanoma, head and neck, liver or kidney cancer. This specimen consisted of CD4+ or CD8+ T cells sorted from blood, obtained in a trial of the OX40 agonist ivuxolimab.

DNA of the CDR3: TGTGCCAGCAGTCCCTCCGAAGGCTACACCTTC. Translating it yields CASSPSEGYTF. The chain uses TRBV6-5 and TRBJ1-2, with D unresolved. The germline CDR1 and CDR2 sequences are MNHEY and SVGAGI. V gave up 5 bases and J gave up 8 bases, with 9 bases separating them. The CDR3 sequence is 11 residues long.